These 13 T cell receptor beta chains share one sample of origin, sequenced in a study of T cell repertoires in cytomegalovirus infection. Their specific antigens are unknown. One entry per CDR3 protein, called by TCRdb with MiXCR from the reads. The data show 60,000 to 75,000 distinct CDR3 sequences, approximately 30% seen once. Sequenced here: CD8+ T cells from cultured PBMCs, sampled from culture after CMV antigen stimulation. Source of these receptors: a human donor in good health (CMV status not recorded). Some clones in this sample may be carry-over from other donors' samples.

The count of this clonotype is one. This chain links TRBV6-5 with TRBJ1-5; 7 bases fit TRBD1. From germline, CDR1 is MNHEY and CDR2 SVGAGI. This CDR3 has 16 amino acids. V was clipped by 5 bases and J by 1 base; unmatched bases: 8. The CDR3 region has the DNA TGTGCCAGCAGTCCCCGACAGGGCACCAGCAATCAGCCCCAGCATTTT. Amino acids: CASSPRQGTSNQPQHF.

The chain employs TRBV6-2 or TRBV6-3 and TRBJ1-1, with 9 bases that match TRBD1. This CDR3 comprises 15 residues. Germline CDR1 and CDR2: MNHEY and SVGEGT. V was pared by 5 bases and J by 7 bases, with 11 bases of the junction left unmatched. The CDR3 here is CASSHRGLGTIEAFF. The CDR3 bases are TGTGCCAGCAGTCACAGGGGGCTCGGGACCATTGAAGCTTTCTTT.

The table lists this clonotype with a few counts. The chain links TRBV7-2 to TRBJ2-7; D not certain. Trimming shortened V by 3 bases and J by 1 base, and 16 bases separated the two germline ends. The germline V gene encodes CDR1 SGHTA and CDR2 FQGNSA. This CDR3 spans 16 amino acids. CDR3 coding DNA: TGTGCCAGCAGCTTCCCGCAGGCGGTAAGGTCCTACGAGCAGTACTTC. It is translated as CASSFPQAVRSYEQYF.

This clonotype was seen repeatedly, ten times or more. The V call is TRBV11-3, the J call TRBJ1-6, with unresolved D. V was clipped by 5 bases and J by 8 bases, with 19 bases between them. Germline V gene lookup returns CDR1 SGHNT and CDR2 YENEEA. CDR3 size: 16 residues. The CDR3 protein is CASSPRTIRLYSPLHF. The CDR3 nucleotides are TGTGCCAGCAGCCCACGGACGATAAGACTCTATTCACCCCTCCACTTT.

This clonotype has a count of ten or more. This chain joins TRBV27 and TRBJ2-2; 7 bases fit TRBD2. The CDR3 spans 16 residues. Trimming at V came to 0 bases and at J to 4 bases, leaving 5 bases not matched to a gene. Looked up from germline, CDR1 is MNHEY and CDR2 is SMNVEV (reference sequence). The CDR3 region is CASSLSAGVGTGELFF. The CDR3 nucleotides read TGTGCCAGCAGTTTATCGGCGGGAGTAGGCACCGGGGAGCTGTTTTTT.

This clonotype was counted a few times. The chain links TRBV27 to TRBJ2-5, with 8 bases aligning to TRBD1. Looked up from germline, CDR1 is MNHEY and CDR2 is SMNVEV (reference sequence). CDR3 length: 15 amino acids. Trimming took 0 bases from V and 9 from J; bases not matched to a gene: 9. As DNA, the CDR3 is TGTGCCAGCAGTTTATCCCAGACAGGGGAACGACCCCAGTACTTC. It yields the protein CASSLSQTGERPQYF.

In the case of this clonotype: This may be a read error: a much more frequent sequence differs by one nucleotide. V and J are TRBV7-6 and TRBJ1-2, with 7 nucleotides matching TRBD1. The V and J ends lost 6 bases and 5 bases, in that order; junction bases with no gene match: 15. This CDR3 is 16 amino acids long. Germline CDR1 SGHVS, CDR2 FNYEAQ. The DNA of the CDR3 is TGTGCCAGCAGGACAGGGAGCGTACCCTTTAAATATGGCTACACCTTC. Translating gives CASRTGSVPFKYGYTF.

This clonotype came up once. The CDR3 DNA follows: TGTGCCATCAGTCAAGAAACCGGGGAGCTGTTTTTT. This translates into CAISQETGELFF. J is TRBJ2-2 and V is TRBV10-3; D is ambiguous. Trimming cost V 5 bases and J 5 bases, with 6 bases left between them. This CDR3 has 12 residues. Germline CDR1 reads ENHRY; CDR2 reads SYGVKD.

The chain recombines TRBV29-1 with TRBJ1-1, with no clear D. CDR1 is SQVTM and CDR2 is ANQGSEA in the germline V gene. The CDR3 contains 11 residues. V dropped 4 bases and J dropped 1 base, with 4 bases sitting between them. The CDR3 DNA sequence: TGCAGCGTTGCAACGAACACTGAAGCTTTCTTT. This sequence encodes CSVATNTEAFF.

This clonotype was picked up a small number of times. The chain combines TRBV7-2 with TRBJ2-5; no reliable D call. Germline V gene sequence: CDR1 SGHTA, CDR2 FQGNSA. V was shortened by 3 bases and J by 3 bases, with 14 bases between the two germline ends. CDR3 length equals 15 residues. The DNA for the CDR3 is TGTGCCAGCAGCTTGAACCGGTCGAAGAAAGAGACCCAGTACTTC. Translating gives CASSLNRSKKETQYF.

V is TRBV20-1 and J is TRBJ2-1; D not certain. V gave up 2 bases and J gave up 4 bases, with 12 bases separating them. The CDR3 consists of 14 residues. Germline V gives CDR1 DFQATT, CDR2 SNEGSKA (reference sequence). CDR3 bases: TGCAGTGCTAGAAACACGGTGGATTACAATGAGCAGTTCTTC. This codes for CSARNTVDYNEQFF.

Comments on this clonotype: One end of the junction does not line up with germline, which may come from a read error. The chain has TRBV19 and TRBJ2-2; a possible D gene is TRBD2 (7 bases). The CDR3 loop spans 16 amino acids. Germline values: CDR1 LNHDA, CDR2 SQIVND (reference sequence). CDR3 sequence (DNA): TGTGTCAGTAGTATCCTAGCGGAGGGGGGAACCGGGGAGCTGTTTTTT. Protein sequence: CVSSILAEGGTGELFF.

In its sample, this clonotype was seen many times. The chain uses TRBV7-2 and TRBJ2-1, with 10 bases identical to TRBD2. Germline assignment: CDR1 SGHTA and CDR2 FQGNSA. The CDR3 is made up of 16 amino acids. V lost 5 bases, J lost 5 bases, and 9 bases stayed unmatched. The CDR3 nucleotides are TGTGCCAGCAGCCAGGCCGCCGGGACTAGCGACAATGAGCAGTTCTTC. Its translation is CASSQAAGTSDNEQFF.